This TCR beta chain originates from a study of blood T cell repertoires in COVID-19. The overall study: Sites in the United States, Italy and Spain provided acute and convalescent COVID-19 samples. T cells, B-cell-depleted T cells, or PBMCs supplied cDNA or gDNA.

Original data processing: Nucleated cell number was recorded as an estimate derived from reference gene primer amplification. Assay: immunoSEQ multiplex PCR; the TCRdb copy retains only in-frame clones and omits some. That table furnishes V, J and clone size, whereas the DNA furnished D and trimming. The top ten clones hold roughly 4.8% of a sample with about 300,000 clones, about 89% of them seen once. The receptor's source is a man aged 35-49 years with acute or convalescent COVID-19. The sequenced sample consisted of peripheral blood.

DNA of the CDR3: TGTGCCAGCAGCTTAGGGCAGGGGGCGAATCAGCCCCAGCATTTT. Protein sequence: CASSLGQGANQPQHF. The V call is TRBV5-6, the J call TRBJ1-5, with 8 bases lining up with TRBD1. The CDR3 length is 15 residues. Germline V lookup: CDR1 SGHDT, CDR2 YYEEEE. Losses at the gene ends were 2 bases for V and 4 bases for J; bases not matched to a gene: 5.